This TCR beta chain was identified during a study of cytomegalovirus exposure and HLA in healthy donors. Study-level findings and limits: There were several of the most significant clusters that appeared linked to common viral pathogens in a later analysis. Donors were assumed by presence/absence analyses to have roughly uniform sequencing depth.

This PCR relied on a set of 60 Vbeta primers and 13 Jbeta primers. Original analysis: Approximately 11 million of the about 80 million unique TCR beta chains counted in a later analysis were shared. Sequenced by immunoSEQ multiplex PCR; TCRdb stores in-frame clones only, minus some. From that table come the V and J calls and clone size; the DNA was used to work out D and trimming. This table holds around 68,000 clones, approximately 72% found once. For this clone: Its antigen remains unknown.

The CDR3 spans 15 residues. Losses at the gene ends were 6 bases for V and 5 bases for J; bases not matched to a gene: 10. Germline values: CDR1 SGHTA, CDR2 FQGNSA. Specimen: PBMCs. This clonotype was sampled from a woman under 40 in good health and CMV-seronegative. This rearrangement joins TRBV7-2 to TRBJ2-1, with 7 bases fitting TRBD2. The CDR3 DNA reads as TGTGCCAGCAGAGTGACCGGGACTAAAAACAATGAGCAGTTCTTC. Protein product: CASRVTGTKNNEQFF.